A selection of T cell receptor beta chains follows, all from one sample in a study of beta chain features in type 1 diabetes. The method was immunoSEQ multiplex PCR; TCRdb's version includes in-frame clones alone and lacks a portion of them. The sample shows roughly 150,000 clones, roughly 9% of them seen only once. Sequencing was carried out using central memory CD4+ T cells from blood. The source is a woman in her 30s with type 1 diabetes. CDR3s include the opening cysteine and the closing phenylalanine or tryptophan.

J: TRBJ1-5
V: TRBV2
CDR3: CASTQGQGRQPQHF

J: TRBJ1-5
V: TRBV19
CDR3: CASNLDRDGPQHF

J: TRBJ2-1
V: TRBV18
CDR3: CASSVGDEQFF

J: TRBJ1-2
V: TRBV2
CDR3: CASSQARDRDGYTF

J: TRBJ2-1
V: TRBV1
CDR3: CTSSQDRRGLAGPYNEQFF

J: TRBJ2-2
V: TRBV29-1
CDR3: CSVRGQGSVRELFF

J: TRBJ2-7
V: TRBV5-4
CDR3: CASSLPGVGYEQYF

J: -
V: TRBV30
CDR3: CAWSVAQGTYEQYF

J: TRBJ2-1
V: TRBV4-1
CDR3: CASSQDSGGRVHNEQFF

J: TRBJ1-1
V: TRBV30
CDR3: CAWSPGTGRGTEAFF

J: TRBJ2-1
V: TRBV7-2
CDR3: CASSLVAGTSGRAYNEQFF